These 31 T cell receptor beta chains were all obtained from the same sample, sequenced in a study of blood T cell repertoires in COVID-19. Libraries were prepared by immunoSEQ multiplex PCR; TCRdb keeps only in-frame clonotypes and omits some of them. The top ten hold under 30% of the sample, which has fewer than 35,000 clones, 89% seen once. The sequencing input was peripheral blood. These receptors all come from an elderly man with acute or convalescent COVID-19.

The chain joins TRBV6-1 to TRBJ1-6, with D unclear. This CDR3 has 14 residues. V was clipped by 1 base and J by 14 bases, with 15 bases between them. Germline V lookup: CDR1 MNHNS, CDR2 SASEGT. The CDR3: CASSEVPLDEALHF. The DNA of the CDR3 is TGTGCCAGCAGTGAAGTACCCCTCGATGAGGCCCTCCACTTT.

In its sample, this clone was seen once. The chain uses TRBV3-1 (or the pseudogene TRBV3-2) and TRBJ2-7; 7 bases match TRBD2. The CDR3 contains 13 residues. The germline CDR1 and CDR2 sequences are LGHDT and YNNKEL (reference sequence). V dropped 1 base and J dropped 6; count of bases not matched to a gene: 3. This chain's CDR3 is CASSQGTGGEQYF. CDR3 sequence (DNA): TGTGCCAGCAGCCAAGGAACGGGGGGCGAGCAGTACTTC.

V and J are TRBV3-1 (or the pseudogene TRBV3-2) and TRBJ2-5; perhaps TRBD1 as D (5 bases). Trimming took off 6 bases at V and 0 bases at J, with 14 bases between the two ends. The germline V gene has CDR1 LGHDT and CDR2 YNNKEL (reference sequence). The CDR3 covers 15 residues. Here the CDR3 DNA reads TGTGCCAGCAGTACCCGGACACAGTACCAAGAGACCCAGTACTTC. The encoded protein is CASSTRTQYQETQYF.

The chain uses TRBV12-3 or TRBV12-4 and TRBJ2-7, with 8 bases lining up with TRBD2. This CDR3 spans 13 amino acids. V shed 2 bases, J shed 6 bases, and the junction held 3 bases outside the gene matches. The CDR3 loop reads CASSLREGLEQYF. The DNA of the CDR3 is TGTGCCAGCAGTTTACGGGAGGGCCTCGAGCAGTACTTC.

This chain connects TRBV5-1 to TRBJ2-3; D is possibly TRBD1 (8 bases). The CDR3 is 17 residues long. V lost 5 bases, J lost 1 base, and 20 bases lay in between. Germline CDR1 reads SGHRS; CDR2 reads YFSETQ. CDR3 residues: CASRFPNRGGGTDTQYF. The CDR3 DNA follows: TGCGCCAGCAGGTTTCCAAACAGGGGGGGCGGCACAGATACGCAGTATTTT.

The chain uses TRBV19 and TRBJ2-4, with 12 bases aligning to TRBD1. The CDR3 totals 18 residues. Unmatched junction bases numbered 7, after V lost 2 bases and J lost 2 bases. Germline CDR1 is LNHDA and CDR2 is SQIVND (reference sequence). The CDR3 DNA sequence: TGTGCCAGTAGTATACCGAGGGGACAGGGGGCCACCAAAAACATTCAGTACTTC. Protein product: CASSIPRGQGATKNIQYF.

The chain employs TRBV9 and TRBJ2-7; 9 nucleotides match TRBD1. The CDR3 is 15 amino acids. Germline assignment: CDR1 SGDLS and CDR2 YYNGEE. With V trimmed by 0 bases and J by 2 bases, 3 bases remained unmatched. The CDR3 spells CASSVVTGGAYEQYF. The CDR3 nucleotides read TGTGCCAGCAGCGTAGTGACAGGGGGTGCCTACGAGCAGTACTTC. The full variable domain, its missing parts supplied by reference TRBV9 and TRBJ2-7, is DSGVTQTPKHLITATGQRVTLRCSPRSGDLSVYWYQQSLDQGLQFLIQYYNGEERAKGNILERFSAQQFPDLHSELNLSSLELGDSALYFCASSVVTGGAYEQYFGPGTRLTVT.

The V call is TRBV7-6, the J call TRBJ2-7; TRBD2 matches at 12 bases. The CDR3 has 15 residues. Germline values: CDR1 SGHVS, CDR2 FNYEAQ. V shed 4 bases and J 1 base; nucleotides not matched to a gene: 2. CDR3 in DNA: TGTGCCAGCAGCTCCGGGACTAGCGGGTCCTACGAGCAGTACTTC. Translated: CASSSGTSGSYEQYF.

This clone was detected once. The chain has TRBV24-1 and TRBJ2-1; TRBD2 aligns across 15 bases. This CDR3 contains 17 residues. The ends lost 4 bases at V and 4 bases at J; junction bases unmatched: 4. CDR1 and CDR2 (germline): KGHDR, SFDVKD. CDR3 region: CATSDAGTSGGYNEQFF. The CDR3 DNA reads TGTGCCACCAGTGACGCCGGGACTAGCGGGGGGTACAATGAGCAGTTCTTC.

The chain combines TRBV5-1 with TRBJ1-1, with D unclear. From germline, CDR1 is SGHRS and CDR2 YFSETQ. Between the trimmed V and J ends, which lost 0 bases and 3 bases, there was a span of 21 bases. The CDR3 is 18 residues long. The CDR3 here is CASSLAAGNRALDTEAFF. The DNA of the CDR3 is TGCGCCAGCAGCTTGGCCGCCGGGAATCGGGCGTTGGACACTGAAGCTTTCTTT.

The rearrangement links TRBV28 to TRBJ2-2; 13 bases are shared with TRBD2. J gave up 6 bases and V 0 bases, and 4 bases lay outside the gene matches. Per germline, CDR1 MDHEN and CDR2 SYDVKM. This CDR3 region has 17 residues. The CDR3 protein is CASSLWELAGGPGELFF. The CDR3 DNA is TGTGCCAGCAGTTTATGGGAACTAGCGGGAGGGCCCGGGGAGCTGTTTTTT.

The rearrangement links TRBV9 to TRBJ2-1; perhaps TRBD1 as D (6 bases). The CDR3 extends over 15 amino acids. Trimming pared 3 bases from V and 4 bases from J, leaving 14 bases between. Looked up from germline, CDR1 is SGDLS and CDR2 is YYNGEE. CDR3 nucleotides: TGTGCCAGCAGCGACACCTGGACAGCTTACAATGAGCAGTTCTTC. It codes for CASSDTWTAYNEQFF.

This clone was observed once. This chain connects TRBV11-3 to TRBJ1-1, with D unresolved. Germline lookup yields CDR1 SGHNT and CDR2 YENEEA. Trimming shortened V by 3 bases and J by 1 base, and 9 bases separated the two germline ends. The CDR3 has 14 residues. The CDR3 spells CASSLRHTNTEAFF. CDR3 coding DNA: TGTGCCAGCAGCTTGAGACACACGAACACTGAAGCTTTCTTT.

The gene calls are TRBV7-8 and TRBJ1-2; D is possibly TRBD1 (5 bases). Germline CDR1 SGHVS, CDR2 FQNEAQ. V lost 1 base and J 2 bases, leaving 14 bases between the germline ends. This CDR3 contains 16 residues. CDR3 region: CASSLVGRWTNYGYTF. The CDR3 DNA reads TGTGCCAGCAGCTTAGTAGGCAGGTGGACAAACTATGGCTACACCTTC. The full variable domain, in which reference TRBV7-8 and TRBJ1-2 provide the parts outside the CDR3, is GAGVSQSPRYKVAKRGQDVALRCDPISGHVSLFWYQQALGQGPEFLTYFQNEAQLDKSGLPSDRFFAERPEGSVSTLKIQRTQQEDSAVYLCASSLVGRWTNYGYTFGSGTRLTVV.

The chain carries TRBV10-2 and TRBJ1-1, with D possibly matching TRBD1 (5 bases). The CDR3 totals 14 residues. Germline-derived CDR1 and CDR2 are WSHSY and SAAADI. With 2 bases removed from V and 1 base from J, the gap between germline ends came to 8 bases. The CDR3 reads CASSEAGSNTEAFF. CDR3 nucleotides: TGCGCCAGCAGTGAGGCAGGGTCGAACACTGAAGCTTTCTTT.

The CDR3 reads CASGPPGRGYTEAFF. The CDR3 DNA follows: TGTGCTAGTGGTCCCCCTGGGAGGGGTTATACTGAAGCTTTCTTT. The rearrangement joins TRBV12-5 to TRBJ1-1; D may be TRBD1 (5 bases). The CDR3 totals 15 residues. With 5 bases removed from V and 5 bases from J, the gap between germline ends came to 18 bases. Germline CDR1 LGHNT, CDR2 FRNRAP.

A few counts support this clone. The gene calls are TRBV27 and TRBJ1-4; 9 bases are shared with TRBD1. Trimming at V came to 4 bases and at J to 3 bases, leaving 0 bases not matched to a gene. Germline V lookup: CDR1 MNHEY, CDR2 SMNVEV (reference sequence). This CDR3 contains 14 residues. CDR3 in DNA: TGTGCCAGCAGTTGGGACAGGGCTAATGAAAAACTGTTTTTT. Translated, it gives CASSWDRANEKLFF.

V gene TRBV19 combines with J gene TRBJ2-1; D possibly corresponds to TRBD1 (5 bases). Trimming shortened V by 7 bases and J by 6 bases, and 13 bases separated the two germline ends. Looked up from germline, CDR1 is LNHDA and CDR2 is SQIVND (reference sequence). CDR3 length equals 13 residues. For the CDR3, the DNA is TGTGCCAGTACGAAAGGGGCTCCCAATGAGCAGTTCTTC. The encoded protein is CASTKGAPNEQFF. Variable domain in full (rest from reference TRBV19 and TRBJ2-1): DGGITQSPKYLFRKEGQNVTLSCEQNLNHDAMYWYRQDPGQGLRLIYYSQIVNDFQKGDIAEGYSVSREKKESFPLTVTSAQKNPTAFYLCASTKGAPNEQFFGPGTRLTVL.

This clone has a single count. V is TRBV19 and J is TRBJ2-5; TRBD2 might be the D (6 bases). The CDR3 has 14 amino acids. Germline CDR1 LNHDA, CDR2 SQIVND (reference sequence). V was trimmed by 3 bases and J by 3 bases, leaving 11 bases between them. Written as DNA, the CDR3 is TGTGCCAGTAGTATGGAGGGATCGGAAGAGACCCAGTACTTC. Translated: CASSMEGSEETQYF. Full variable domain (remainder filled in from reference TRBV19 and TRBJ2-5): DGGITQSPKYLFRKEGQNVTLSCEQNLNHDAMYWYRQDPGQGLRLIYYSQIVNDFQKGDIAEGYSVSREKKESFPLTVTSAQKNPTAFYLCASSMEGSEETQYFGPGTRLLVL.

The chain joins TRBV25-1 to TRBJ1-2; 7 nucleotides align to TRBD1. Per the germline V gene, CDR1 is MGHDK and CDR2 is SYGVNS. There are 13 residues in the CDR3. V trimming: 5 bases; J trimming: 7 bases; junction bases outside the gene matches: 7. The CDR3 coding sequence is TGTGCCAGCAGTAAGAAGGGGGCGTCTGGCTACACCTTC. It specifies CASSKKGASGYTF.

This clone has a single count. The V and J genes are TRBV28 and TRBJ1-3; the match to TRBD1 covers 7 bases. V gave up 8 bases and J gave up 0 bases; unmatched junction bases: 4. Germline values: CDR1 MDHEN, CDR2 SYDVKM. CDR3 length: 14 amino acids. CDR3 DNA: TGTGCCAGCCTACAGGGGATCTCTGGAAACACCATATATTTT. Protein sequence: CASLQGISGNTIYF.

V usage is TRBV7-9 and J usage is TRBJ1-1; D uncertain. The CDR3 has 17 amino acids. Between the trimmed V and J ends, which lost 3 bases and 11 bases, there was a span of 28 bases. Germline V gives CDR1 SEHNR, CDR2 FQNEAQ (reference sequence). This CDR3 reads CASSFGRAGSRAEGAFF. CDR3 coding DNA: TGTGCCAGCAGCTTTGGGAGGGCGGGGAGCCGTGCTGAAGGGGCTTTCTTT.

The chain recombines TRBV5-6 with TRBJ1-1; 7 bases map to TRBD1. The CDR3 length is 16 residues. With V trimmed by 2 bases and J by 0 bases, 7 bases remained unmatched. Germline lookup yields CDR1 SGHDT and CDR2 YYEEEE. The CDR3 sequence: CASSLLTGVMNTEAFF. The CDR3 nucleotides read TGTGCCAGCAGCTTACTCACAGGGGTCATGAACACTGAAGCTTTCTTT.

This chain's CDR3 is CASREGTIERRGYTF. The CDR3 DNA reads as TGTGCCAGCAGGGAGGGGACTATCGAGCGTCGTGGCTACACCTTC. The chain carries TRBV6-5 and TRBJ1-2, with D possibly being TRBD1 (5 bases). The CDR3 is 15 residues long. Trimming removed 6 bases from V and 7 bases from J, with 21 bases in between. Germline-derived CDR1 and CDR2 are MNHEY and SVGAGI.

The chain carries TRBV7-8 and TRBJ1-5; D call uncertain. The CDR3 has 17 amino acids. V was shortened by 2 bases and J by 0 bases, with 14 bases between the two germline ends. The germline V gene has CDR1 SGHVS and CDR2 FQNEAQ. CDR3 residues: CASSLSIDKYSNQPQHF. The CDR3 DNA follows: TGTGCCAGCAGCTTAAGCATTGACAAATATAGCAATCAGCCCCAGCATTTT.

The chain joins TRBV5-4 to TRBJ2-7, with 8 positions matching TRBD2. The CDR3 runs to 15 residues. Germline V lookup: CDR1 SGHNT, CDR2 YYREEE (reference sequence). V lost 5 bases and J lost 4; bases outside the gene matches: 11. CDR3 bases: TGTGCCAGCAGACCCGGGGGGGTGGAACTATACGAGCAGTACTTC. Its translation: CASRPGGVELYEQYF. Full variable domain (missing parts from reference TRBV5-4 and TRBJ2-7): ETGVTQSPTHLIKTRGQQVTLRCSSQSGHNTVSWYQQALGQGPQFIFQYYREEENGRGNFPPRFSGLQFPNYSSELNVNALELDDSALYLCASRPGGVELYEQYFGPGTRLTVT.

CDR3 DNA sequence: TGCGCCAGCAGTAGAGGTGCTAGCACAGATACGCAGTATTTT. Translated, it gives CASSRGASTDTQYF. The chain links TRBV10-2 to TRBJ2-3; D unclear. Trimming stripped 5 bases from V and 0 bases from J, with 9 bases between. The CDR3 has 14 amino acids. CDR1 is WSHSY, CDR2 SAAADI, per germline.

This chain connects TRBV6-5 to TRBJ2-7, with 12 nucleotides matching TRBD2. After removal of 0 bases from V and 4 bases from J, the junction contained 1 base not matched to a gene. Germline loops: CDR1 MNHEY, CDR2 SVGAGI. The CDR3 is made up of 15 amino acids. CDR3 sequence: CASSYSLAGGYEQYF. For the CDR3, the DNA is TGTGCCAGCAGTTACTCGCTAGCGGGAGGGTACGAGCAGTACTTC.

The chain couples TRBV18 to TRBJ2-2; possibly TRBD1 for D (6 bases). Germline values: CDR1 KGHSH, CDR2 LQKENI. The V end was cut by 6 bases, the J end by 0 bases, with 14 bases between. The CDR3 runs to 16 residues. The CDR3 bases are TGTGCCAGCTCGGGCAGGGGCCCCGCGAACACCGGGGAGCTGTTTTTT. The encoded protein is CASSGRGPANTGELFF. The full variable domain, in which reference TRBV18 and TRBJ2-2 provide the parts outside the CDR3, is NAGVMQNPRHLVRRRGQEARLRCSPMKGHSHVYWYRQLPEEGLKFMVYLQKENIIDESGMPKERFSAEFPKEGPSILRIQQVVRGDSAAYFCASSGRGPANTGELFFGEGSRLTVL.

This clone appeared a few times. V and J are TRBV7-2 and TRBJ2-5, with TRBD1 matching over 7 bases. Germline CDR1 SGHTA, CDR2 FQGNSA. With V trimmed by 5 bases and J by 6 bases, 6 bases remained unmatched. The CDR3 runs to 13 residues. DNA of the CDR3: TGTGCCAGCAGCCTAAGACAGGGTCAGACCCAGTACTTC. Amino acid sequence: CASSLRQGQTQYF.

The chain recombines TRBV28 with TRBJ1-2; 7 bases are shared with TRBD1. Unmatched junction bases numbered 11, after V lost 2 bases and J lost 2 bases. This CDR3 spans 17 amino acids. Germline lookup yields CDR1 MDHEN and CDR2 SYDVKM. The chain's CDR3 is CASSLPQGGAKNYGYTF. The CDR3 DNA reads TGTGCCAGCAGTTTACCCCAAGGGGGCGCGAAGAACTATGGCTACACCTTC.